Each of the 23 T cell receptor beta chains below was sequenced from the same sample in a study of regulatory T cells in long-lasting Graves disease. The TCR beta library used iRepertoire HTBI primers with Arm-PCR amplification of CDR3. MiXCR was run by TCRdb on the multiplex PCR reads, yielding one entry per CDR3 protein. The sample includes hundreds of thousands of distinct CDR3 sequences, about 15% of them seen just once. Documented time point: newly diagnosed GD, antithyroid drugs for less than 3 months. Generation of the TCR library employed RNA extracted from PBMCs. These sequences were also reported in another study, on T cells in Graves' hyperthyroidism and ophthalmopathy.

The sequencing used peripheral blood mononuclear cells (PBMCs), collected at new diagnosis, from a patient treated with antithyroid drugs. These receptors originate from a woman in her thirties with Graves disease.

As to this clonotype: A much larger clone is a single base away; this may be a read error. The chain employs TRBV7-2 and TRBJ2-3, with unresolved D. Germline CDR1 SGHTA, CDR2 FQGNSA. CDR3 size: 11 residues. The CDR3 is CAGSLLDGQYF. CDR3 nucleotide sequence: TGTGCCGGCAGCTTACTCGACGGGCAGTATTTT. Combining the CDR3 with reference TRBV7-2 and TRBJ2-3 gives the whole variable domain GAGVSQSPSNKVTEKGKDVELRCDPISGHTALYWYRQSLGQGLEFLIYFQGNSAPDKSGLPSDRFSAERTGGSVSTLTIQRTQQEDSAVYLCAGSLLDGQYFGPGTRLTVL.

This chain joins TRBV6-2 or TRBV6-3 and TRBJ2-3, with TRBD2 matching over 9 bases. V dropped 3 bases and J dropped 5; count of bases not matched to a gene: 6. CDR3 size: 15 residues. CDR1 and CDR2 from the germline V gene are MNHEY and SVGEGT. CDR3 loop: CASSYSAGGIDTQYF. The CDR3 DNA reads TGTGCCAGCAGTTATTCAGCGGGAGGAATAGATACGCAGTATTTT.

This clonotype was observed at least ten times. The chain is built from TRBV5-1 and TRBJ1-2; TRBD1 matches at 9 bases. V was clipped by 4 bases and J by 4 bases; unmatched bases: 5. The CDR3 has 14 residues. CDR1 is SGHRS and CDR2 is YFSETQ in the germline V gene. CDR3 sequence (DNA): TGCGCCAGCAGCGGCGGGACAGGGCTCTATGGCTACACCTTC. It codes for CASSGGTGLYGYTF.

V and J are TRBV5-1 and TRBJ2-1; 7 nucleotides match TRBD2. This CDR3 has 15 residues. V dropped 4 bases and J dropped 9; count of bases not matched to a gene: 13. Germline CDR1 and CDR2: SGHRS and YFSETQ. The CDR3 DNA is TGCGCCAGCAGCCCCGGACTAGTTTTTCTCCGTGAGCAGTTCTTC. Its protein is CASSPGLVFLREQFF.

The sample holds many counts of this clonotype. The CDR3 DNA reads TGTGCCAGCAGCTTGATGGGACAGGGGGACTCACCCCTCCACTTT. This codes for CASSLMGQGDSPLHF. The genes are TRBV5-5 and TRBJ1-6, with TRBD1 identical over 11 bases. Germline CDR1 reads SGHKS; CDR2 reads YYEKEE (reference sequence). V shed 1 base and J 10 bases; nucleotides not matched to a gene: 4. There are 15 residues in the CDR3.

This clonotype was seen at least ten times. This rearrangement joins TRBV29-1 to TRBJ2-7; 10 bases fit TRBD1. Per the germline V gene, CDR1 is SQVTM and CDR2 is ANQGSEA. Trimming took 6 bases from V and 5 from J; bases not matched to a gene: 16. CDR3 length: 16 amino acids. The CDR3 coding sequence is TGCAGCGTCGTGTCGAGCGCCGGGACAGGGGTACACGAGCAGTACTTC. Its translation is CSVVSSAGTGVHEQYF.

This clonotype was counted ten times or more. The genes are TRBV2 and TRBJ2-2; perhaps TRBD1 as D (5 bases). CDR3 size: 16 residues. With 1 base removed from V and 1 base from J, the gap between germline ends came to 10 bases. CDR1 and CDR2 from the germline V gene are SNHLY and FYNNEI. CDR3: CASSEGGGRNTGELFF. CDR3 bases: TGTGCCAGCAGTGAAGGGGGCGGTCGGAACACCGGGGAGCTGTTTTTT.

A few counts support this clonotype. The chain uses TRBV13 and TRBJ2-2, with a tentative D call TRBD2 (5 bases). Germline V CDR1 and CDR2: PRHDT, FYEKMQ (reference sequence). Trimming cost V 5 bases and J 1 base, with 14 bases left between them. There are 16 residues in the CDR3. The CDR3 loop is CASSLIGEGNTGELFF. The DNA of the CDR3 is TGTGCCAGCAGCCTTATCGGAGAGGGGAACACCGGGGAGCTGTTTTTT.

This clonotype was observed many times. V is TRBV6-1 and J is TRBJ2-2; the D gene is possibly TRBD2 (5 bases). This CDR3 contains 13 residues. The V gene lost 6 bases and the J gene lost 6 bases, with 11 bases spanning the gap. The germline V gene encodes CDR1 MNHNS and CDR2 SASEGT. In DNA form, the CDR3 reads TGTGCCAGCAGACGGACGGGGTCCGGGGAGCTGTTTTTT. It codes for CASRRTGSGELFF.

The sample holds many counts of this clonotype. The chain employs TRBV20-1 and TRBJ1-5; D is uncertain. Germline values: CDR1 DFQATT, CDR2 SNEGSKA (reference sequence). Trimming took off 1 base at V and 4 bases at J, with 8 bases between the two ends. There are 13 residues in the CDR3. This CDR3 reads CSARGETNQPQHF. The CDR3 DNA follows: TGCAGTGCTAGAGGGGAGACTAATCAGCCCCAGCATTTT.

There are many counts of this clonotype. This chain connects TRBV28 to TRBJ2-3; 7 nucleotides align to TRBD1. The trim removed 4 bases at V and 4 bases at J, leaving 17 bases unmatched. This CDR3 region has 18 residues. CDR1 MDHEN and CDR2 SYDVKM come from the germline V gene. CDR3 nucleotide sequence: TGTGCCAGCAGTTCCCCCGGATCCCGACAGGGAATGGCAGATACGCAGTATTTT. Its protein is CASSSPGSRQGMADTQYF. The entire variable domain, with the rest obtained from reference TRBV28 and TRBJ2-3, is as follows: DVKVTQSSRYLVKRTGEKVFLECVQDMDHENMFWYRQDPGLGLRLIYFSYDVKMKEKGDIPEGYSVSREKKERFSLILESASTNQTSMYLCASSSPGSRQGMADTQYFGPGTRLTVL.

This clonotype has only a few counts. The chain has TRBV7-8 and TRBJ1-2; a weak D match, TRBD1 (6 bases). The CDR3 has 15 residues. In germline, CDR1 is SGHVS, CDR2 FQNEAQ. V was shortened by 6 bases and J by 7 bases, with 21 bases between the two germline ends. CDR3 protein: CASRVLGGASSGYTF. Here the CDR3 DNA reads TGTGCCAGCAGGGTGTTGGGGGGCGCATCAAGTGGCTACACCTTC.

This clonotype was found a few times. CDR3 bases: TGTGCCTGGAGTTTTGGCCTAAGCTACGAGCAGTACTTC. Its translation: CAWSFGLSYEQYF. This chain links TRBV30 with TRBJ2-7; unclear D gene. The CDR3 runs 13 residues. Germline assignment: CDR1 GTSNPN and CDR2 SVGIG (reference sequence). The V gene lost 2 bases and the J gene lost 3 bases, with 11 bases spanning the gap.

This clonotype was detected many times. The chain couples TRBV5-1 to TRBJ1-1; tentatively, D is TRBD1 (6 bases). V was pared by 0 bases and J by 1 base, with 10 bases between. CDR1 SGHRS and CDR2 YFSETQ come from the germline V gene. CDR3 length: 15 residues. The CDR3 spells CASSLALGQNTEAFF. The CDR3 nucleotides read TGCGCCAGCAGCTTGGCCTTGGGACAGAACACTGAAGCTTTCTTT.

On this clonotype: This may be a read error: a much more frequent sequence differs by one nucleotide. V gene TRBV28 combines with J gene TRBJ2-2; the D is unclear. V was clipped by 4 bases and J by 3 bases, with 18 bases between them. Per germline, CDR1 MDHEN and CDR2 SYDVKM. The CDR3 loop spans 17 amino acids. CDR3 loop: CASSYIPTRPYTGELFF. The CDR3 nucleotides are TGTGCCAGCAGTTACATCCCGACACGACCCTACACCGGGGAGCTGTTTTTT.

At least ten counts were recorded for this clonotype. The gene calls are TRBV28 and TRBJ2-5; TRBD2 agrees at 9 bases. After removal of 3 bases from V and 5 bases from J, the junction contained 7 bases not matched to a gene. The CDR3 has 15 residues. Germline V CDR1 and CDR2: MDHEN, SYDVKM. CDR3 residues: CASSFLAGSGETQYF. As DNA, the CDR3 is TGTGCCAGCAGTTTTCTAGCGGGATCGGGGGAGACCCAGTACTTC.

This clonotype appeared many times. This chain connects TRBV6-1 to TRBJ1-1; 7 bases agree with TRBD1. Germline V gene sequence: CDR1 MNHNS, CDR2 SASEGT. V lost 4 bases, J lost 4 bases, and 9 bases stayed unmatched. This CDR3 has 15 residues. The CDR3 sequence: CASSVATGLGTEAFF. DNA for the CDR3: TGTGCCAGCAGTGTCGCGACAGGGTTGGGCACTGAAGCTTTCTTT.

In DNA, the CDR3 is TGTGCCAGCAAGGTGGGACTAGCGGGAGGGCAGTACGAGCAGTACTTC. Translation gives CASKVGLAGGQYEQYF. This sequence joins TRBV2 and TRBJ2-7; TRBD2 agrees at 16 bases. The trim removed 7 bases at V and 4 bases at J, leaving 7 bases unmatched. This CDR3 contains 16 residues. CDR1 SNHLY and CDR2 FYNNEI come from the germline V gene. The full variable domain, with the rest looked up from reference TRBV2 and TRBJ2-7, is EPEVTQTPSHQVTQMGQEVILRCVPISNHLYFYWYRQILGQKVEFLVSFYNNEISEKSEIFDDQFSVERPDGSNFTLKIRSTKLEDSAMYFCASKVGLAGGQYEQYFGPGTRLTVT.

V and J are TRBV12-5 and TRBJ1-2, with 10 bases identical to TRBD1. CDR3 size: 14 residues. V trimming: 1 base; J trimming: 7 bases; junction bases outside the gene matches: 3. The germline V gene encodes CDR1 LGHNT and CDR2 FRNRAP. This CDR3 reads CASGLGQGASGYTF. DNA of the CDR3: TGTGCTAGTGGTTTGGGACAGGGGGCCTCTGGCTACACCTTC.

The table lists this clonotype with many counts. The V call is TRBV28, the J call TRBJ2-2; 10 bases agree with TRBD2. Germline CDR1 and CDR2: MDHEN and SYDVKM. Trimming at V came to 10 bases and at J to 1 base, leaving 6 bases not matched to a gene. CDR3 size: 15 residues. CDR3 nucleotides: TGTGCCACCCACATAGCGGGGGGGAACACCGGGGAGCTGTTTTTT. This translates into CATHIAGGNTGELFF. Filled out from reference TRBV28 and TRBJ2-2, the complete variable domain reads DVKVTQSSRYLVKRTGEKVFLECVQDMDHENMFWYRQDPGLGLRLIYFSYDVKMKEKGDIPEGYSVSREKKERFSLILESASTNQTSMYLCATHIAGGNTGELFFGEGSRLTVL.

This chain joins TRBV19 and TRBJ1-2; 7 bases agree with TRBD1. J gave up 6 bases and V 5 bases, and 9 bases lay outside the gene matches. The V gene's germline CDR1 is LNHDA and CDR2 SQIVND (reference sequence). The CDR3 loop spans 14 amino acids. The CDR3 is CASSSSGRGHGYTF. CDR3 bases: TGTGCCAGTAGTTCGTCGGGGAGGGGGCATGGCTACACCTTC. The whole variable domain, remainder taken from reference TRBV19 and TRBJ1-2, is DGGITQSPKYLFRKEGQNVTLSCEQNLNHDAMYWYRQDPGQGLRLIYYSQIVNDFQKGDIAEGYSVSREKKESFPLTVTSAQKNPTAFYLCASSSSGRGHGYTFGSGTRLTVV.

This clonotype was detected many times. Here the CDR3 DNA reads TGTGCCACCAGTGTTCGGGGGAATGGGGAAGAGACCCAGTACTTC. Translated: CATSVRGNGEETQYF. This chain connects TRBV24-1 to TRBJ2-5, with a possible D match to TRBD2 (6 bases). Germline CDR1 KGHDR, CDR2 SFDVKD. V was pared by 5 bases and J by 3 bases, with 15 bases between. CDR3 size: 15 residues.

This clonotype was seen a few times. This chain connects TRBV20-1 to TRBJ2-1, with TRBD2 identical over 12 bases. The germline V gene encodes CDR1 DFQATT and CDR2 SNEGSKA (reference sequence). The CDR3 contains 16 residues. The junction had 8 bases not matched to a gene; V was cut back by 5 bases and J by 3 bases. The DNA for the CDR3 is TGCAGTGCTTTGTCACTAGCGGGAGGACTCTACAATGAGCAGTTCTTC. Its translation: CSALSLAGGLYNEQFF.